The present T cell receptor beta chain was sequenced within a study of cytomegalovirus exposure and HLA in healthy donors. Primers included in the PCR were 60 Vbeta and 13 Jbeta primers. The protocol was immunoSEQ multiplex PCR, while the TCRdb copy is restricted to in-frame clones and leaves out a portion. The table has about 120,000 clones, 65% to 90% seen once; the top ten hold 3.5% to 4.5%. The CDR3 consists of 14 residues. V lost 0 bases to trimming and J lost 3 bases, with 8 bases between them. Germline V lookup: CDR1 KGHSH, CDR2 LQKENI. Study findings and constraints: Presence/absence analyses supposed approximately even sequencing depth among donors. Relative to equally common others, HLA-associated TCR beta chains showed greater clonal expansion in a later analysis.

Everyone who donated was a healthy bone marrow donor. On this clone itself: Its antigen is not identified.

This chain uses TRBV18 with TRBJ2-5; D is uncertain. This sequence was found in a woman aged 25 to 39 in good health and CMV-seronegative. Sequencing was done on a sample of PBMCs. The CDR3 sequence: CASSPPSSEETQYF. The CDR3 bases are TGTGCCAGCTCACCACCGTCATCAGAAGAGACCCAGTACTTC.